This note documents a single TCR beta chain sequence. These data are taken from a study of blood T cell repertoires in COVID-19. Across the study: Spain, Italy and the United States supplied samples that represented acute and convalescent COVID-19. Sample material is recorded as cDNA or gDNA derived from T cells, B-cell-depleted T cells, or PBMCs.

Per the authors' pipeline: Amplified reference gene primers provided the basis for estimating nucleated cell counts. TCRdb's copy holds only in-frame clones and misses some; the assay was immunoSEQ multiplex PCR. The V and J calls and the clone size are those of that table, but D and trimming were determined from the DNA. Counted here are about 200,000 clones, just under 90% occurring once; the ten biggest clones make up about 1.3%. Germline V CDR1 and CDR2: SGHRS, YFSETQ. This CDR3 region has 14 residues. V was clipped by 6 bases and J by 0 bases, with 12 bases between them. Donors of Cohort 3 who recovered were those that had two negative PCRs, clearance, or symptom resolution.

This sequence was found in a man younger than 40 who had recovered from COVID-19. The sequencing sample was made of PBMCs or T cells enriched from blood (not recorded which). This sequence joins TRBV5-1 and TRBJ1-1; tentatively, D is TRBD1 (6 bases). The CDR3 region has the DNA TGCGCCAGCAATTCCGGACAGCTGAACACTGAAGCTTTCTTT. It yields the protein CASNSGQLNTEAFF.